The T cell receptor beta chain described here comes from a study of response to subunit inactivated influenza vaccine. The CDR3 is 18 amino acids. V was clipped by 3 bases and J by 0 bases, with 20 bases between them. Germline V CDR1 and CDR2: LGHDT, YNNKEL (reference sequence). TCRdb used MiXCR to reprocess the RT-PCR reads, holding one entry per CDR3 protein. The profile shows roughly 500,000 distinct CDR3 sequences, around 25% of them singletons. A further study also used this sample, focusing on T cells expressing NK-cell markers. Turning to that study: Scientists made TCR beta cDNA using 5'RACE template switching with UMIs.

The clonotype comes from a man in his fifties who received an inactivated influenza vaccine. The starting material was CD4+ T cells sorted from PBMCs, obtained roughly 12 days after vaccination. The V gene is TRBV3-1, the J gene TRBJ1-2, with D uncertain. The CDR3 nucleotides are TGTGCCAGCAGCCATGGAGGACCGGGGATTAGAGCTAACTATGGCTACACCTTC. As protein: CASSHGGPGIRANYGYTF.